A selection of T cell receptor beta chains follows, all from one sample in a study of T cell repertoires in cytomegalovirus infection. TCRdb analysed the reads with MiXCR anew, one entry per CDR3 protein. The sample has around 130,000 distinct CDR3 sequences; roughly 8.2% are singletons. The sequencing sample was made of PBMCs. The receptors stem from a human donor in good health (CMV status not recorded). Some clones in this sample may be carry-over from other donors' samples. Both conserved end residues are trimmed from each CDR3. The D gene is left open where the match is weak.

j_call v_call d_call cdr3_aa
TRBJ2-5 TRBV7-2 . ASSLLGGAIQETQY
TRBJ1-2 TRBV20-1 TRBD1 SASIPGQSNYGYT
TRBJ2-5 TRBV29-1 . SVESQQETQY
TRBJ2-4 TRBV20-1 . SARDWGTDKNIQY
TRBJ2-3 TRBV7-8 . ASSLRGVGQIADTQY
TRBJ1-1 TRBV7-9 . ASSLTVKTEAF
TRBJ1-6 TRBV20-1 . SARTEDVSPLH
TRBJ1-6 TRBV28 . ASSLWRESPLH
TRBJ1-1 TRBV7-9 . ASSLGLGRANTEAF
TRBJ2-7 TRBV18 . ASSLGGGDYEQY